This T cell receptor beta chain comes out of a study of cytomegalovirus exposure and HLA in healthy donors. Findings and limits, study-wide: As a later analysis showed, a missense DCLRE1C variant was linked to trimming of TCR beta V- and J-genes. Likely technical artifact: a cluster of highly shared sequence variants.

Unmatched junction bases numbered 7, after V lost 3 bases and J lost 5 bases. CDR1 and CDR2 from the germline V gene are SGDLS and YYNGEE. CDR3 size: 15 residues. Vbeta (60) and Jbeta (13) primers were used in the PCR. TCRdb keeps only in-frame clones here, not all; method: immunoSEQ multiplex PCR. The data hold roughly 200,000 clones, with 75% to 90% observed a single time. Note on this clone: Its antigen is not identified.

The sequence came from a boy younger than 18 in good health and CMV-seronegative. This rearrangement joins TRBV9 to TRBJ2-7, with 11 bases identical to TRBD2. Source material: PBMCs. CDR3 sequence (DNA): TGTGCCAGCAGCGGACAACTAGCGGGAGTAAACGAGCAGTACTTC. Translated, it gives CASSGQLAGVNEQYF.